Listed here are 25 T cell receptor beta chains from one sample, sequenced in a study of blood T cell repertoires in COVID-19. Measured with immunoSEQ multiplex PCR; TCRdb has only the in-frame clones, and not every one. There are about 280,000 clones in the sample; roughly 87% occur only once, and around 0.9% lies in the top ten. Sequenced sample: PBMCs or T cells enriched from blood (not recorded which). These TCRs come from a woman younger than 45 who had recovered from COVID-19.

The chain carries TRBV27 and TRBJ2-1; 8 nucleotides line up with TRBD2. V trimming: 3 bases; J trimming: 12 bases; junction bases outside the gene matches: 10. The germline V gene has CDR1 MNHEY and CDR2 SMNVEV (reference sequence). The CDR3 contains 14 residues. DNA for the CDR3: TGTGCCAGCAGTTTCGGAGCGGGAGTTTTGGCGCAGTTCTTC. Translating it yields CASSFGAGVLAQFF.

This CDR3 reads CASSPQILTGVMNTEAFF. The DNA of the CDR3 is TGTGCCAGCTCACCACAAATCCTGACAGGGGTCATGAACACTGAAGCTTTCTTT. V usage is TRBV18 and J usage is TRBJ1-1; 8 nucleotides line up with TRBD1. Germline CDR1 is KGHSH and CDR2 is LQKENI. V dropped 1 base and J dropped 0; count of bases not matched to a gene: 10. CDR3 length: 18 residues.

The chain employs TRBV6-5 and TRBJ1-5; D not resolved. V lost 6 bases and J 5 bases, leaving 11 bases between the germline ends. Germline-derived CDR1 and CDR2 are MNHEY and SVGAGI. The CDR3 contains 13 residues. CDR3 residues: CASSVQQHQPQHF. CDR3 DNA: TGTGCCAGCAGCGTACAACAGCATCAGCCCCAGCATTTT.

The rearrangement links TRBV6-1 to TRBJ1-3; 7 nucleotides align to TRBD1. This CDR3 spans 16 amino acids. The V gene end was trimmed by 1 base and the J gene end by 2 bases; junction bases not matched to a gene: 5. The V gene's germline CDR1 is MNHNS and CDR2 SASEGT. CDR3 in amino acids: CASSEVQGDPGNTIYF. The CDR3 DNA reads TGTGCCAGCAGTGAAGTTCAGGGGGATCCTGGAAACACCATATATTTT.

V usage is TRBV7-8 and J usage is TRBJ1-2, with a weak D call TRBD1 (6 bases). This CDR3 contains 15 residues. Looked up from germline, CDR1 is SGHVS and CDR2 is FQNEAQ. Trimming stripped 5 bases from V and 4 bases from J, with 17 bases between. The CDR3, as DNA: TGTGCCAGCAGCATGAACAGGGCGTTCACCTATGGCTACACCTTC. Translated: CASSMNRAFTYGYTF.

The CDR3 sequence: CASSLSPGLALEQFF. The CDR3 DNA reads TGTGCCAGCAGTTTATCCCCGGGACTAGCTCTTGAGCAGTTCTTC. This chain joins TRBV27 and TRBJ2-1, with 9 bases identical to TRBD2. Germline lookup yields CDR1 MNHEY and CDR2 SMNVEV (reference sequence). V dropped 0 bases and J dropped 9; count of bases not matched to a gene: 6. The length of the CDR3 is 15 residues.

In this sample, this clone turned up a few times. CDR3 amino acids: CASSISGWNSPLHF. The CDR3 nucleotides are TGTGCCAGCAGCATTTCGGGGTGGAATTCACCCCTCCACTTT. This chain links TRBV5-4 with TRBJ1-6; D not certain. The ends were cut back, 4 bases at V and 7 bases at J, with 12 bases in the middle. The V gene's germline CDR1 is SGHNT and CDR2 YYREEE (reference sequence). The CDR3 extends over 14 amino acids. Using reference TRBV5-4 and TRBJ1-6 for the parts outside the CDR3, the full variable domain is ETGVTQSPTHLIKTRGQQVTLRCSSQSGHNTVSWYQQALGQGPQFIFQYYREEENGRGNFPPRFSGLQFPNYSSELNVNALELDDSALYLCASSISGWNSPLHFGNGTRLTVT.

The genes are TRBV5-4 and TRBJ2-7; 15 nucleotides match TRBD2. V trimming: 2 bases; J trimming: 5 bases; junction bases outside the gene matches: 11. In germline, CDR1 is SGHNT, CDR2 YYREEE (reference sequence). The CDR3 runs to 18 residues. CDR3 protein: CASSLAGLAGGSPDEQYF. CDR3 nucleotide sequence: TGTGCCAGCAGCTTAGCAGGACTAGCGGGAGGGAGCCCCGACGAGCAGTACTTC.

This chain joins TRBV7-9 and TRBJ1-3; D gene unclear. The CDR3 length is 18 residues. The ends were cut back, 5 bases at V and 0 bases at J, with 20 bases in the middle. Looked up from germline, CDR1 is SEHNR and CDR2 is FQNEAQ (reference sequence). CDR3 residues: CASSPHVVRAASGNTIYF. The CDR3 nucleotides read TGTGCCAGCAGCCCCCACGTCGTCAGAGCGGCCTCTGGAAACACCATATATTTT.

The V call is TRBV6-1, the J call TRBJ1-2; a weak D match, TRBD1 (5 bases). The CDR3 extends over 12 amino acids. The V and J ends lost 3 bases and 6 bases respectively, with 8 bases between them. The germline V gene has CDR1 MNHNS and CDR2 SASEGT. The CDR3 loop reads CASSDTGDGYTF. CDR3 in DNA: TGTGCCAGCAGTGATACAGGCGATGGCTACACCTTC.

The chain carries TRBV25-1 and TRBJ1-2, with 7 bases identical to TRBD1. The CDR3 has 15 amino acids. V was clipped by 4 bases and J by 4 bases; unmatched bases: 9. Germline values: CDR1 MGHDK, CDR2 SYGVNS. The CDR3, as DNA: TGTGCCAGCAGTGTAGGGACAGTACTTTCCTATGGCTACACCTTC. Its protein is CASSVGTVLSYGYTF.

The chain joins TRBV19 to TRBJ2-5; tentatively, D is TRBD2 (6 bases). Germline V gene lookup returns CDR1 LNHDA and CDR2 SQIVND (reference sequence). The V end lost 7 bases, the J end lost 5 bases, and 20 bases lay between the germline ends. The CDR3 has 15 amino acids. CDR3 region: CASTSVLGSGETQYF. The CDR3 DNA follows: TGTGCCAGTACTTCCGTTCTCGGGAGCGGGGAGACCCAGTACTTC.

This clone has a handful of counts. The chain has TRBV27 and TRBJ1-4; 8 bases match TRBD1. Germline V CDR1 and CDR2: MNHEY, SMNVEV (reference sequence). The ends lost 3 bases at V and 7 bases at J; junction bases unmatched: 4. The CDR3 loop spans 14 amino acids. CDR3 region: CASSLTGAVEKLFF. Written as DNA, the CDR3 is TGTGCCAGCAGTTTGACAGGGGCTGTTGAAAAACTGTTTTTT.

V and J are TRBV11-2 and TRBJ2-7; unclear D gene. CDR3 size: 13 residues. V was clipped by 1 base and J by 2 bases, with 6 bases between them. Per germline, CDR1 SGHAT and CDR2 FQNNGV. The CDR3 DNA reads TGTGCCAGCAGCTTAGGGCCAGCCTACGAGCAGTACTTC. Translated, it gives CASSLGPAYEQYF. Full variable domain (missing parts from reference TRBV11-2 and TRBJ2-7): EAGVAQSPRYKIIEKRQSVAFWCNPISGHATLYWYQQILGQGPKLLIQFQNNGVVDDSQLPKDRFSAERLKGVDSTLKIQPAKLEDSAVYLCASSLGPAYEQYFGPGTRLTVT.

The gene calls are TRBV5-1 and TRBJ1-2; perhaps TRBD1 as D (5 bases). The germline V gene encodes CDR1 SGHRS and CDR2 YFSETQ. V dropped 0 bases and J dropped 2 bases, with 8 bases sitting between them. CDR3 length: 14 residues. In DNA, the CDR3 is TGCGCCAGCAGCTTGGGGGGCCCCAACTATGGCTACACCTTC. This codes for CASSLGGPNYGYTF.

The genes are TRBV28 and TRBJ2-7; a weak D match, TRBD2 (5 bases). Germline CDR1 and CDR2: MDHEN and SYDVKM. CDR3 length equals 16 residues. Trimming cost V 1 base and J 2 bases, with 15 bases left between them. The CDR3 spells CASSLFAGGRPYEQYF. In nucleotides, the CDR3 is TGTGCCAGCAGTTTATTTGCTGGAGGTAGACCCTACGAGCAGTACTTC.

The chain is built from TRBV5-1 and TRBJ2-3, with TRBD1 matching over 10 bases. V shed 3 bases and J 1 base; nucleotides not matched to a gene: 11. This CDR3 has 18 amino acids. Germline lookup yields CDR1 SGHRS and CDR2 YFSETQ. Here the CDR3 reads CASSSGTGALVGTDTQYF. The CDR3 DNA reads TGCGCCAGCAGCTCCGGGACAGGGGCCCTCGTCGGCACAGATACGCAGTATTTT.

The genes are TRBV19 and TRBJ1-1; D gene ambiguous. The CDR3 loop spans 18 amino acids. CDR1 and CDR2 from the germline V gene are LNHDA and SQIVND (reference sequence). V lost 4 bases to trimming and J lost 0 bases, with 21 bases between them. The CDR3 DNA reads TGTGCCAGTAGTAGAGCACGGCCCCGCGGTGCCATGAACACTGAAGCTTTCTTT. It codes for CASSRARPRGAMNTEAFF. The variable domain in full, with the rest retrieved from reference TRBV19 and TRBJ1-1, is DGGITQSPKYLFRKEGQNVTLSCEQNLNHDAMYWYRQDPGQGLRLIYYSQIVNDFQKGDIAEGYSVSREKKESFPLTVTSAQKNPTAFYLCASSRARPRGAMNTEAFFGQGTRLTVV.

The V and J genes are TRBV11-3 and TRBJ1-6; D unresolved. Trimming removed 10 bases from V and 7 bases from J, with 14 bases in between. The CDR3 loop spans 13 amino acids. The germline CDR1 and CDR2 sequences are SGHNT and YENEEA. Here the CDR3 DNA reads TGTGCCACCTCAGCGGGCGCGAATTCACCCCTCCACTTT. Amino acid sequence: CATSAGANSPLHF.

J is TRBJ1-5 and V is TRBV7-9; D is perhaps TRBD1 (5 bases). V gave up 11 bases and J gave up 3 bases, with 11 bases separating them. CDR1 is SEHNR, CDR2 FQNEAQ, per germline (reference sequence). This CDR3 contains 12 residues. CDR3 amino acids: CAGGRLNQPQHF. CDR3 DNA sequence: TGTGCCGGGGGGAGGCTCAATCAGCCCCAGCATTTT.

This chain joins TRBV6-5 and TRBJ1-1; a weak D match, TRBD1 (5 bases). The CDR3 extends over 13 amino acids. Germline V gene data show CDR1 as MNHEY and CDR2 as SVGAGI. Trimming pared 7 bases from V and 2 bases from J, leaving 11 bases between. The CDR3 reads CASKRQLNTEAFF. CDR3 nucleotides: TGTGCCAGCAAAAGACAGTTAAACACTGAAGCTTTCTTT.

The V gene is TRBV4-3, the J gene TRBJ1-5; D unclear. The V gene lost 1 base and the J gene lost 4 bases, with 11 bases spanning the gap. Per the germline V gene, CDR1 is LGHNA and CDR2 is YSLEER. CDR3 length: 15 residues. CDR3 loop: CASSQAGSRNQPQHF. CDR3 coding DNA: TGCGCCAGCAGCCAAGCGGGATCCCGAAATCAGCCCCAGCATTTT.

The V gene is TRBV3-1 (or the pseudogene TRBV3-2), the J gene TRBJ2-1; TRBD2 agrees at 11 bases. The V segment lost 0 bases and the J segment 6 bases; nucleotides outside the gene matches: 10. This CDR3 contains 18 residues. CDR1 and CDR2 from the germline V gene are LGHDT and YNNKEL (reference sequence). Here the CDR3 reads CASSQDSSGRTMFNEQFF. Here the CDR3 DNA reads TGTGCCAGCAGCCAAGATTCTAGCGGGAGGACGATGTTCAATGAGCAGTTCTTC.

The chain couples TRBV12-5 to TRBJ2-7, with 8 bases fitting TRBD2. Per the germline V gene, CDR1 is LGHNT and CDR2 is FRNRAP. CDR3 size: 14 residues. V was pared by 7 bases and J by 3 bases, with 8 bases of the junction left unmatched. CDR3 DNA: TGTGCTAGTGCCCCGGGACTAGAGGGCTACGAGCAGTACTTC. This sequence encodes CASAPGLEGYEQYF.

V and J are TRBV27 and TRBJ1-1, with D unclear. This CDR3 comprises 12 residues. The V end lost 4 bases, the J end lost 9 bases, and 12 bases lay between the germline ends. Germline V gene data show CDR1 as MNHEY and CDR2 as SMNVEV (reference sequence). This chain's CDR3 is CASSSDWRKAFF. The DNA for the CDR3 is TGTGCCAGCAGTTCTGACTGGAGAAAAGCTTTCTTT.